This T cell receptor (beta chain) was documented in a study of T cell responses to AZD1222 COVID-19 vaccine. On this clone: Its target is not known.

V gave up 3 bases and J gave up 7 bases; unmatched junction bases: 3. CDR1 and CDR2 from the germline V gene are LNHDA and SQIVND (reference sequence). The CDR3 spans 14 residues. Study conclusions and caveats: Spike was spanned by vaccine-associated CD4 TCRs, with dominance at 160-218 and 743-854. Reportedly, close to half of spike-specific TCRs are directed against unmutated variant regions. Most donors were white British, females outnumbered males, and clonal diversity was possibly underestimated. A rise in Spike-specific TCR breadth and depth followed two AZD1222 doses.

Data came from immunoSEQ multiplex PCR; TCRdb stores just in-frame clones and leaves some out. The sample carries under 200,000 clones, just over 90% recorded once. The gene calls are TRBV19 and TRBJ1-6, with 7 bases that match TRBD1. The receptor was derived from an adult who received the MenACWY meningococcal vaccine as a control. Sequencing was performed on peripheral blood, taken 28 days after the second dose of the MenACWY control vaccine. CDR3 coding DNA: TGTGCCAGTAGTATTGGACAGGCCAATTCACCCCTCCACTTT. It is translated as CASSIGQANSPLHF.